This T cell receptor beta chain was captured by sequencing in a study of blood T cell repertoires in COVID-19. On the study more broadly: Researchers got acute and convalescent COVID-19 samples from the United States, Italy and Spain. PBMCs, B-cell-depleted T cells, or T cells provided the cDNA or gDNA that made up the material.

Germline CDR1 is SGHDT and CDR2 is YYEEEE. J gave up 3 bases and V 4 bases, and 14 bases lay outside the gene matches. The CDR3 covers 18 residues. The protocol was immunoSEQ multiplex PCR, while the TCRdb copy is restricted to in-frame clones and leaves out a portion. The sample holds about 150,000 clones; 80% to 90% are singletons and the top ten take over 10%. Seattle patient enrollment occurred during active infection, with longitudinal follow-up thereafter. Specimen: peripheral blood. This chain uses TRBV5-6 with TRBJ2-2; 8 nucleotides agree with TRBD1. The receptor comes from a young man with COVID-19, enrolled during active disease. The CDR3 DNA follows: TGTGCCAGCAGCCCACCGACGAGGACAGGGTCGGACACCGGGGAGCTGTTTTTT. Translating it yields CASSPPTRTGSDTGELFF.